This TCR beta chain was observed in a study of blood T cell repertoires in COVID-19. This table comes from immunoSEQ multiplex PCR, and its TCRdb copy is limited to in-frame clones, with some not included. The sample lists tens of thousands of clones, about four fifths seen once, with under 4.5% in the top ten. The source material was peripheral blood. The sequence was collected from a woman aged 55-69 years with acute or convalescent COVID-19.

CDR3 sequence (DNA): TGTGCCAGCTCACTTAACCGGAATTCACCCCTCCACTTT. Translated: CASSLNRNSPLHF. The chain joins TRBV18 to TRBJ1-6; no definite D call. Germline CDR1 KGHSH, CDR2 LQKENI. CDR3 length: 13 residues. Trimming took off 4 bases at V and 7 bases at J, with 8 bases between the two ends. Full variable domain (rest looked up from reference TRBV18 and TRBJ1-6): NAGVMQNPRHLVRRRGQEARLRCSPMKGHSHVYWYRQLPEEGLKFMVYLQKENIIDESGMPKERFSAEFPKEGPSILRIQQVVRGDSAAYFCASSLNRNSPLHFGNGTRLTVT.